Below are 30 T cell receptor beta chains sequenced from a single sample in a study of CD8+ T cells in alopecia areata (dated by TCRdb to the late 2010s). The library was built by means of the immunoSEQ multiplex PCR assay. For TCR sequencing, RNA was extracted from every sample and reverse transcribed into cDNA to serve as template. The clones in this table, taken by TCRdb from immuneACCESS, are in-frame only. Not every clone is retained; where verified, under half of the shortfall comes from an unresolved V gene, and the cause of the rest is unknown. This sample lists approximately 100,000 clones; about 61% were detected once. 16% of the sample rests with the top ten. The sample's treatment or condition, from its label and the paper: oral pan-JAK inhibitor, 5-10 mg twice daily. The specimen comprised CD8+ T cells sorted from blood, sampled between weeks 55 and 65, from a patient treated with tofacitinib. The source of these receptors is a human donor with alopecia areata.

The chain joins TRBV5-1 to TRBJ2-1; 8 bases agree with TRBD1. Losses at the gene ends were 4 bases for V and 3 bases for J; bases not matched to a gene: 9. CDR1 and CDR2 from the germline V gene are SGHRS and YFSETQ. This CDR3 comprises 16 residues. CDR3 sequence reads: CASSNRGSVNYNEQFF. DNA of the CDR3: TGCGCCAGCAGCAACAGGGGGTCCGTAAACTACAATGAGCAGTTCTTC.

The V call is TRBV7-9, the J call TRBJ2-5, with 7 bases fitting TRBD1. Germline lookup yields CDR1 SEHNR and CDR2 FQNEAQ (reference sequence). Trimming removed 5 bases from V and 7 bases from J; junction bases left unmatched: 7. This CDR3 is 13 amino acids long. The CDR3 region is CASSDDRAGTQYF. The DNA for the CDR3 is TGTGCCAGCAGCGATGACAGGGCTGGGACCCAGTACTTC.

Only a few counts were recorded for this clone. The chain combines TRBV9 with TRBJ2-7, with TRBD1 as a possible D gene (5 bases). Germline V gene sequence: CDR1 SGDLS, CDR2 YYNGEE. Trimming took 4 bases from V and 3 from J, leaving 11 bases between them. This CDR3 has 13 residues. CDR3 nucleotides: TGTGCCAGCAGCAAAGGGGAAGGCTACGAGCAGTACTTC. Its protein is CASSKGEGYEQYF.

The rearrangement links TRBV7-3 to TRBJ2-2; no clear D gene. CDR3 length: 12 amino acids. CDR1 and CDR2 (germline): SGHTA, FQGTGA. Trimming shortened V by 10 bases and J by 3 bases, and 9 bases separated the two germline ends. CDR3 in amino acids: CATRSDTGELFF. In DNA, the CDR3 is TGTGCCACCCGGAGTGACACCGGGGAGCTGTTTTTT. The whole variable domain, remainder taken from reference TRBV7-3 and TRBJ2-2, is GAGVSQTPSNKVTEKGKYVELRCDPISGHTALYWYRQSLGQGPEFLIYFQGTGAADDSGLPNDRFFAVRPEGSVSTLKIQRTERGDSAVYLCATRSDTGELFFGEGSRLTVL.

The chain joins TRBV4-1 to TRBJ1-5, with no clear D. The CDR3 totals 18 residues. CDR1 and CDR2 (germline): MGHRA, YSYEKL. Trimming cost V 4 bases and J 0 bases, with 19 bases left between them. The CDR3 DNA follows: TGCGCCAGCAGCCCCCTTGTGCCGGGATTTTATAGCAATCAGCCCCAGCATTTT. Amino acids: CASSPLVPGFYSNQPQHF.

This clone came up a few times. The rearrangement joins TRBV2 to TRBJ2-1, with 10 bases that match TRBD2. J gave up 5 bases and V 7 bases, and 11 bases lay outside the gene matches. The CDR3 covers 16 residues. Germline V CDR1 and CDR2: SNHLY, FYNNEI. The CDR3 is CASKASAAGGNNEQFF. CDR3 DNA sequence: TGTGCCAGCAAAGCCTCGGCAGCGGGGGGGAACAATGAGCAGTTCTTC.

V usage is TRBV29-1 and J usage is TRBJ1-2; possibly TRBD1 for D (6 bases). Trimming pared 7 bases from V and 4 bases from J, leaving 19 bases between. The CDR3 consists of 14 residues. Looked up from germline, CDR1 is SQVTM and CDR2 is ANQGSEA. DNA of the CDR3: TGCAGCGCAGGCCCCCCTACAGGGACCTATGGCTACACCTTC. It yields the protein CSAGPPTGTYGYTF.

The rearrangement uses TRBV9 and TRBJ1-2, with 7 bases lining up with TRBD1. The CDR3 sequence is 15 residues long. Trimming took 1 base from V and 3 from J; bases not matched to a gene: 6. Germline loops: CDR1 SGDLS, CDR2 YYNGEE. The DNA of the CDR3 is TGTGCCAGCAGCGTAAATCGCAGGGGGGACTATGGCTACACCTTC. Protein sequence: CASSVNRRGDYGYTF.

CDR3 bases: TGTGCCAGCAGCTTAGATGGGCGGGGGACAGGGCCGAAAGAGACCCAGTACTTC. Residues: CASSLDGRGTGPKETQYF. The chain recombines TRBV7-2 with TRBJ2-5, with 9 bases matching TRBD1. Trimming at V came to 1 base and at J to 3 bases, leaving 12 bases not matched to a gene. In germline, CDR1 is SGHTA, CDR2 FQGNSA. The CDR3 contains 18 residues.

This clone has a handful of counts. V is TRBV6-6 and J is TRBJ1-5; no clear D. The CDR3 loop spans 15 amino acids. The V and J ends lost 2 bases and 2 bases respectively, with 10 bases between them. Germline loops: CDR1 MNHNY, CDR2 SVGAGI (reference sequence). The CDR3 loop reads CASSYREVGNQPQHF. The CDR3 DNA sequence: TGTGCCAGCAGTTACAGGGAGGTTGGCAATCAGCCCCAGCATTTT.

Notes on this clone: Other DNA sequences in this specimen translate into the identical CDR3. V is TRBV6-5 and J is TRBJ2-3; weak D call: TRBD2 (5 bases). V was trimmed by 2 bases and J by 5 bases, leaving 5 bases between them. This CDR3 spans 12 amino acids. Germline values: CDR1 MNHEY, CDR2 SVGAGI. The CDR3 here is CASSYSGDTQYF. In nucleotides, the CDR3 is TGTGCCAGCAGTTACAGCGGAGATACGCAGTATTTT.

V and J are TRBV27 and TRBJ1-2, with D perhaps TRBD1 (6 bases). CDR3 length: 14 residues. V lost 3 bases to trimming and J lost 5 bases, with 13 bases between them. Per germline, CDR1 MNHEY and CDR2 SMNVEV (reference sequence). CDR3 in amino acids: CASSFSGQKYGYTF. In DNA form, the CDR3 reads TGTGCCAGCAGTTTTTCCGGACAGAAGTATGGCTACACCTTC.

The chain uses TRBV30 and TRBJ2-7; 7 bases are a match to TRBD1. V was clipped by 7 bases and J by 0 bases; unmatched bases: 3. This CDR3 spans 12 amino acids. The germline V gene has CDR1 GTSNPN and CDR2 SVGIG (reference sequence). Here the CDR3 reads CAFRDSSYEQYF. DNA for the CDR3: TGTGCCTTCCGGGACAGCTCCTACGAGCAGTACTTC.

This clone has only a few counts. The chain employs TRBV6-6 and TRBJ1-1, with 9 bases that match TRBD1. CDR3 length equals 15 residues. V lost 4 bases to trimming and J lost 1 base; unmatched junction nucleotides: 4. Germline assignment: CDR1 MNHNY and CDR2 SVGAGI (reference sequence). The CDR3 loop reads CASSSPGQGNTEAFF. In nucleotides, the CDR3 is TGTGCCAGCAGTTCCCCGGGACAGGGGAACACTGAAGCTTTCTTT.

Turning to this clone: Mismatch with germline at one junction end may stem from a read error. The rearrangement uses TRBV13 and TRBJ1-1; unclear D gene. This CDR3 is built from 11 residues. Germline V gene sequence: CDR1 PRHDT, CDR2 FYEKMQ (reference sequence). The CDR3 bases are TGTGCCACCAGCCAGAACACTGAAGCTTTCTTT. Translated, it gives CATSQNTEAFF.

The chain couples TRBV2 to TRBJ1-3, with D unresolved. The CDR3 length is 11 residues. Per the germline V gene, CDR1 is SNHLY and CDR2 is FYNNEI. V was cut by 8 bases and J by 4 bases, with 6 bases left in between. The CDR3 here is CASRQGNTIYF. CDR3 DNA: TGTGCCAGCCGGCAGGGAAACACCATATATTTT.

This clone was observed a handful of times. The rearrangement joins TRBV13 to TRBJ2-3; the D is unclear. Germline-derived CDR1 and CDR2 are PRHDT and FYEKMQ (reference sequence). Deletions cut 4 bases from V and 0 bases from J, with 11 bases between. The CDR3 is 15 residues long. The CDR3 nucleotides are TGTGCCAGCAGCTCGCCGGCGGATAGCACAGATACGCAGTATTTT. The encoded protein is CASSSPADSTDTQYF.

This sequence joins TRBV2 and TRBJ2-7, with D uncertain. Germline values: CDR1 SNHLY, CDR2 FYNNEI. The V end was cut by 1 base, the J end by 3 bases, with 4 bases between. The CDR3 spans 12 residues. In DNA, the CDR3 is TGTGCCAGCAGTGAAGGAGGCTACGAGCAGTACTTC. Translating it yields CASSEGGYEQYF.

The chain couples TRBV6-5 to TRBJ2-5; TRBD1 matches at 8 bases. CDR1 is MNHEY, CDR2 SVGAGI, per germline. J gave up 7 bases and V 6 bases, and 10 bases lay outside the gene matches. The CDR3 runs to 14 residues. The DNA for the CDR3 is TGTGCCAGCAGACAATCGGGACAGGCCAGGACCCAGTACTTC. Translation gives CASRQSGQARTQYF.

The chain employs TRBV6-5 and TRBJ2-1, with D perhaps given as TRBD1 or TRBD2 (6 bases each). This CDR3 comprises 15 residues. Germline-derived CDR1 and CDR2 are MNHEY and SVGAGI. V lost 2 bases to trimming and J lost 7 bases, with 15 bases between them. CDR3 loop: CASSYGSGAGNEQFF. CDR3 sequence (DNA): TGTGCCAGCAGTTACGGTTCGGGGGCGGGGAATGAGCAGTTCTTC.

The table lists this clone with a few counts. V gene TRBV7-9 combines with J gene TRBJ2-1; no definite D call. This CDR3 is built from 16 residues. Trimming shortened V by 1 base and J by 0 bases, and 10 bases separated the two germline ends. Germline V gene data show CDR1 as SEHNR and CDR2 as FQNEAQ (reference sequence). CDR3 amino acids: CASSLVGFSSYNEQFF. CDR3 in DNA: TGTGCCAGCAGCTTAGTAGGGTTTAGCTCCTACAATGAGCAGTTCTTC. Full variable domain (remainder filled in from reference TRBV7-9 and TRBJ2-1): DTGVSQNPRHKITKRGQNVTFRCDPISEHNRLYWYRQTLGQGPEFLTYFQNEAQLEKSRLLSDRFSAERPKGSFSTLEIQRTEQGDSAMYLCASSLVGFSSYNEQFFGPGTRLTVL.

The J gene is TRBJ1-1, the V gene TRBV12-5; unclear D gene. CDR1 LGHNT and CDR2 FRNRAP come from the germline V gene. This CDR3 has 14 residues. Trimming left V 1 base short and J 1 base short, with 7 bases between. The CDR3 here is CASGLDGGNTEAFF. DNA of the CDR3: TGTGCTAGTGGTTTGGACGGAGGGAACACTGAAGCTTTCTTT.

The J gene is TRBJ1-2, the V gene TRBV6-5; 7 bases fit TRBD1. This CDR3 is 13 amino acids long. Germline CDR1 is MNHEY and CDR2 is SVGAGI. After removal of 2 bases from V and 5 bases from J, the junction contained 2 bases not matched to a gene. This chain's CDR3 is CASSYQGVYGYTF. CDR3 nucleotide sequence: TGTGCCAGCAGTTACCAGGGGGTTTATGGCTACACCTTC.

The chain has TRBV25-1 and TRBJ1-4; D is unclear. Trimming removed 2 bases at V and 0 bases at J, with 10 bases between. This CDR3 has 16 amino acids. Germline CDR1 is MGHDK and CDR2 is SYGVNS. CDR3 nucleotide sequence: TGTGCCAGCAGTGAACACGGGCGAGCAACTAATGAAAAACTGTTTTTT. It codes for CASSEHGRATNEKLFF.

This chain links TRBV7-9 with TRBJ2-3, with D unresolved. V was cut by 5 bases and J by 5 bases, with 8 bases left in between. CDR1 and CDR2 from the germline V gene are SEHNR and FQNEAQ (reference sequence). The CDR3 is made up of 12 amino acids. CDR3 in amino acids: CASSRQQDTQYF. The CDR3 DNA follows: TGTGCCAGCAGCCGCCAGCAAGATACGCAGTATTTT.

This clone turned up a few times. The germline gene is not matched at one end of the junction; a read error may be the cause. The chain is built from TRBV2 and TRBJ1-2; TRBD1 aligns across 9 bases. The CDR3 spans 14 residues. Germline-derived CDR1 and CDR2 are SNHLY and FYNNEI. CDR3 amino acids: CASNEGQGIYGYTF. Here the CDR3 DNA reads TGTGCCAGCAATGAAGGACAGGGGATCTATGGCTACACCTTC.

This chain connects TRBV29-1 to TRBJ2-7; D not resolved. The germline V gene has CDR1 SQVTM and CDR2 ANQGSEA. Trimming left V 1 base short and J 1 base short, with 5 bases between. The CDR3 is 12 amino acids. CDR3 region: CSVEGSSYEQYF. The CDR3 bases are TGCAGCGTTGAAGGGTCATCCTACGAGCAGTACTTC.

This clone came up many times. This chain joins TRBV29-1 and TRBJ1-1; D remains unclear. Trimming took off 4 bases at V and 1 base at J, with 4 bases between the two ends. Germline-derived CDR1 and CDR2 are SQVTM and ANQGSEA. CDR3 length equals 11 residues. The CDR3 reads CSVVKNTEAFF. The DNA of the CDR3 is TGCAGCGTTGTGAAGAACACTGAAGCTTTCTTT.

V and J are TRBV6-1 and TRBJ1-5; D is possibly TRBD1 (6 bases). Germline lookup yields CDR1 MNHNS and CDR2 SASEGT. V gave up 6 bases and J gave up 6 bases, with 15 bases separating them. The length of the CDR3 is 14 residues. The DNA of the CDR3 is TGTGCCAGCAGGGGCAGGGGATCAGTTCAGCCCCAGCATTTT. Amino acid sequence: CASRGRGSVQPQHF.

The V call is TRBV7-9, the J call TRBJ2-2; D is unclear. Germline lookup yields CDR1 SEHNR and CDR2 FQNEAQ (reference sequence). The CDR3 runs to 12 residues. Between the trimmed V and J ends, which lost 5 bases and 5 bases, there was a span of 6 bases. CDR3 sequence: CASSVDTGELFF. The DNA of the CDR3 is TGTGCCAGCAGCGTTGATACCGGGGAGCTGTTTTTT.